The 14 T cell receptor beta chains reported below all come from one sample, sequenced in a study of blood T cell repertoires in COVID-19. The table came from immunoSEQ multiplex PCR; TCRdb's copy has only in-frame clones and leaves some out. Altogether 150,000 to 200,000 clones are present, 88% being singletons, with the ten largest covering roughly 4.7%. Source material: peripheral blood. The receptor set was obtained from a human donor in a cohort sampled during active COVID-19.

V and J are TRBV5-5 and TRBJ1-5, with 9 bases fitting TRBD1. V shed 9 bases and J 3 bases; nucleotides not matched to a gene: 7. Germline V gene data show CDR1 as SGHKS and CDR2 as YYEKEE (reference sequence). The CDR3 covers 14 residues. The CDR3 sequence is CAKRTGENNQPQHF. CDR3 DNA: TGTGCCAAAAGGACAGGGGAGAACAATCAGCCCCAGCATTTT. Based on the CDR3 plus reference TRBV5-5 and TRBJ1-5, the full variable domain is DAGVTQSPTHLIKTRGQQVTLRCSPISGHKSVSWYQQVLGQGPQFIFQYYEKEERGRGNFPDRFSARQFPNYSSELNVNALLLGDSALYLCAKRTGENNQPQHFGDGTRLSIL.

This rearrangement joins TRBV7-9 to TRBJ2-1; 7 nucleotides match TRBD1. CDR3 length equals 11 residues. CDR1 and CDR2 (germline): SEHNR, FQNEAQ (reference sequence). V dropped 4 bases and J dropped 13; count of bases not matched to a gene: 4. The CDR3 region is CASSYGDRQFF. CDR3 bases: TGTGCCAGCAGCTACGGGGACAGACAGTTCTTC.

The chain links TRBV27 to TRBJ2-3; 9 bases match TRBD2. CDR1 and CDR2 from the germline V gene are MNHEY and SMNVEV (reference sequence). V dropped 8 bases and J dropped 3; count of bases not matched to a gene: 15. There are 17 residues in the CDR3. CDR3 residues: CASPSIERGEITDTQYF. Here the CDR3 DNA reads TGTGCCAGCCCATCCATAGAGCGGGGGGAAATTACAGATACGCAGTATTTT.

The chain uses TRBV30 and TRBJ1-5; D perhaps matches TRBD1 (5 bases). Between the trimmed V and J ends, which lost 2 bases and 4 bases, there was a span of 15 bases. CDR3 length equals 15 residues. Germline assignment: CDR1 GTSNPN and CDR2 SVGIG (reference sequence). DNA of the CDR3: TGTGCCTGGAGTAGAGGACATACGCAAAATCAGCCCCAGCATTTT. It codes for CAWSRGHTQNQPQHF.

The chain joins TRBV14 to TRBJ1-1; 9 nucleotides line up with TRBD1. J was trimmed by 5 bases and V by 4 bases; bases with no gene match: 2. The CDR3 sequence is 13 residues long. Germline values: CDR1 SGHDN, CDR2 FVKESK. CDR3 coding DNA: TGTGCCAGCAGCCTGACAGGGGGAACTGAAGCTTTCTTT. Its translation: CASSLTGGTEAFF.

The chain links TRBV5-1 to TRBJ2-1; the match to TRBD1 covers 8 bases. CDR3 length equals 15 residues. Germline CDR1 reads SGHRS; CDR2 reads YFSETQ. V trimming: 4 bases; J trimming: 1 base; junction bases outside the gene matches: 4. CDR3 residues: CASSPGTGSYNEQFF. The CDR3 nucleotides read TGCGCCAGCAGCCCAGGGACAGGATCCTACAATGAGCAGTTCTTC.

The chain joins TRBV6-2 or TRBV6-3 to TRBJ2-5; 7 bases fit TRBD2. This CDR3 is built from 14 residues. The trim removed 3 bases at V and 5 bases at J, leaving 6 bases unmatched. Looked up from germline, CDR1 is MNHEY and CDR2 is SVGEGT. CDR3 loop: CASSYSGGGETQYF. CDR3 DNA sequence: TGTGCCAGCAGTTATTCTGGGGGGGGTGAGACCCAGTACTTC.

V and J are TRBV9 and TRBJ2-3; TRBD2 is a possible D gene (6 bases). The CDR3 extends over 14 amino acids. Germline V gene lookup returns CDR1 SGDLS and CDR2 YYNGEE. Trimming pared 2 bases from V and 2 bases from J, leaving 9 bases between. The CDR3 protein is CASSVTGATDTQYF. The CDR3 DNA reads TGTGCCAGCAGCGTCACGGGAGCCACAGATACGCAGTATTTT.

The rearrangement links TRBV7-2 to TRBJ2-3, with 14 bases identical to TRBD2. Unmatched junction bases numbered 9, after V lost 2 bases and J lost 2 bases. The CDR3 is 19 amino acids. Per germline, CDR1 SGHTA and CDR2 FQGNSA. The CDR3 DNA reads as TGTGCCAGCAGCTTAAGACCACGACTAGCGGGAGGGAACACAGATACGCAGTATTTT. Its translation: CASSLRPRLAGGNTDTQYF.

Only one count was recorded for this clone. The chain couples TRBV5-1 to TRBJ2-7; 7 nucleotides match TRBD1. Germline CDR1 is SGHRS and CDR2 is YFSETQ. CDR3 length equals 14 residues. The V and J ends lost 4 bases and 0 bases, in that order; junction bases with no gene match: 4. The CDR3 region is CASSTGQVSYEQYF. For the CDR3, the DNA is TGCGCCAGCAGCACCGGACAGGTCTCCTACGAGCAGTACTTC.

The gene calls are TRBV7-8 and TRBJ2-7; 7 bases fit TRBD2. V lost 4 bases to trimming and J lost 7 bases; unmatched junction nucleotides: 13. The CDR3 is made up of 15 amino acids. Germline CDR1 is SGHVS and CDR2 is FQNEAQ. The CDR3 loop is CASSSVTSRVGEQYF. In nucleotides, the CDR3 is TGTGCCAGCAGCTCCGTGACTAGCAGGGTCGGGGAGCAGTACTTC.

This sequence joins TRBV9 and TRBJ1-4, with 9 positions matching TRBD1. V lost 0 bases and J lost 8; bases outside the gene matches: 8. The V gene's germline CDR1 is SGDLS and CDR2 YYNGEE. This CDR3 spans 16 amino acids. The CDR3 DNA sequence: TGTGCCAGCAGCGTAGGAATACGACAGGGGGACGAAAAACTGTTTTTT. Translating it yields CASSVGIRQGDEKLFF.

The V and J genes are TRBV2 and TRBJ1-3; D gene ambiguous. Trimming removed 3 bases at V and 2 bases at J, with 8 bases between. The germline V gene has CDR1 SNHLY and CDR2 FYNNEI. This CDR3 is built from 14 residues. Written as DNA, the CDR3 is TGTGCCAGCAGTGACACGGTTCCTGGAAACACCATATATTTT. Protein sequence: CASSDTVPGNTIYF.

This chain links TRBV7-2 with TRBJ2-1; TRBD2 matches 7 bases. V lost 4 bases to trimming and J lost 6 bases; unmatched junction nucleotides: 3. The CDR3 is 13 amino acids. The germline CDR1 and CDR2 sequences are SGHTA and FQGNSA. The CDR3 DNA follows: TGTGCCAGCAGCTCGGGGAGGGGCAATGAGCAGTTCTTC. Encoded protein: CASSSGRGNEQFF.